The T cell receptor beta chain described here comes from a study of cytomegalovirus exposure and HLA in healthy donors. General observations from the study: Presence/absence results assume similar sequencing depth per donor, which may not hold.

Turning to this clone: Its antigen is not identified.

Both 60 Vbeta primers and 13 Jbeta primers went into the PCR. Sequenced by immunoSEQ multiplex PCR; TCRdb stores in-frame clones only, minus some. Among some 84,000 clones listed, 77% were seen once. Trimming removed 0 bases from V and 6 bases from J, with 12 bases in between. Germline lookup yields CDR1 LGHNA and CDR2 YNFKEQ. The CDR3 is 15 amino acids. This receptor was identified in a boy younger than 18 in good health and CMV-seronegative. The J gene is TRBJ1-5, the V gene TRBV4-2; D uncertain. The material sequenced was PBMCs. The CDR3 region has the DNA TGTGCCAGCAGCCAAGAAGGGAGGGCAGGTCAGCCCCAGCATTTT. This sequence encodes CASSQEGRAGQPQHF.